This T cell receptor (beta chain) appears in the sequencing data of a study of molecular identifiers for immune sequencing clone quantification. CDR3 size: 16 residues. The ends lost 5 bases at V and 0 bases at J; junction bases unmatched: 7. Germline V gene sequence: CDR1 SGHVS, CDR2 FNYEAQ. TCRdb itself ran the PCR reads through MiXCR, one entry per CDR3 protein. The sample holds approximately 500,000 distinct CDR3 sequences, around 23% seen once. This clonotype was picked up a small number of times. The gene calls are TRBV7-6 and TRBJ2-1; the match to TRBD1 covers 7 bases. The source material was naive CD8+ T cells from blood, with Jurkat cell RNA spiked in. Subset here: FACS-sorted CD8+CD4-CCR7+CD45RA+ naive T cells. The origin of this receptor is a human donor in good health. Some libraries in this study had Jurkat cell RNA spiked in. The CDR3 region is CASSRDSYSSYNEQFF. CDR3 bases: TGTGCCAGCAGCCGGGACAGTTACAGCTCCTACAATGAGCAGTTCTTC. The full variable domain, completed using reference TRBV7-6 and TRBJ2-1, is GAGVSQSPRYKVTKRGQDVALRCDPISGHVSLYWYRQALGQGPEFLTYFNYEAQQDKSGLPNDRFSAERPEGSISTLTIQRTEQRDSAMYRCASSRDSYSSYNEQFFGPGTRLTVL.